This T cell receptor beta chain emerged from a study of cytomegalovirus exposure and HLA in healthy donors. Comments on this clone: Its target is unknown.

The CDR3 is made up of 13 amino acids. Between the trimmed V and J ends, which lost 0 bases and 9 bases, there was a span of 12 bases. Germline loops: CDR1 MNHEY, CDR2 SVGAGI. Study conclusions and caveats: As a later analysis showed, a missense DCLRE1C variant was linked to trimming of TCR beta V- and J-genes.

Use of 60 Vbeta and 13 Jbeta primers characterized the PCR. Data came from immunoSEQ multiplex PCR; TCRdb stores just in-frame clones and leaves some out. The sample yields around 150,000 clones, more than 75% seen once. The sequencing input was PBMCs. The genes are TRBV6-5 and TRBJ2-7; D gene unclear. The sequence derives from a man between 18 and 29 years old in good health and CMV-seropositive. The CDR3 nucleotides are TGTGCCAGCAGTTACTCGGTGAGCTCGGGGCAGTACTTC. This sequence encodes CASSYSVSSGQYF.